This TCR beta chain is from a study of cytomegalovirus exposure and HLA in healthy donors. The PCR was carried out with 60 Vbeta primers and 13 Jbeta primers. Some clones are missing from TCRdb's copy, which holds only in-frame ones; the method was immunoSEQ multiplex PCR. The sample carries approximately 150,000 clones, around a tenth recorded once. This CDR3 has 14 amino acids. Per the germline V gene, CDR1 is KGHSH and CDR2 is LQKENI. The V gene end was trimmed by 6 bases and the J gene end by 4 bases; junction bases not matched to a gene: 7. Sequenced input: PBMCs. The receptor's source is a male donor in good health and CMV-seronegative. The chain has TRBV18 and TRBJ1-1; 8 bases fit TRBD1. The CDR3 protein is CASSPDRVSTEAFF. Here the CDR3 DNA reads TGTGCCAGCTCCCCGGACAGGGTGAGCACTGAAGCTTTCTTT.